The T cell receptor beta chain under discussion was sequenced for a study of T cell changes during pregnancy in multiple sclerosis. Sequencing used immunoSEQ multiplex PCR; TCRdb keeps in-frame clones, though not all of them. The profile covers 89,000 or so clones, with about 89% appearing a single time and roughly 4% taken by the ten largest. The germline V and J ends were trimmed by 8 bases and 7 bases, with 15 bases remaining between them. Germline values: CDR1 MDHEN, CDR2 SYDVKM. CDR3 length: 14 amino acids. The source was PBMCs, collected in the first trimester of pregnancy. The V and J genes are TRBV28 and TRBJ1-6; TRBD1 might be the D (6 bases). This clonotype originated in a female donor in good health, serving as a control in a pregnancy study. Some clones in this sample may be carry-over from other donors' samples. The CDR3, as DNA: TGTGCCAGCGCCTCGAGGGGGACCAATTCACCCCTCCACTTT. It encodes CASASRGTNSPLHF.